The 30 T cell receptor beta chains below were found in one sample sequenced in a study of vaccination effects on CD4 cells after COVID-19. Viral peptide pools were used in the ViraFEST assay to expand antigen-specific CD4+ T cells, and sequencing came afterward. Cultured cells yielded isolated CD4+ T cells after approximately nine days. Two-dose vaccination with either BNT162b2 or mRNA-1273 was given to the participants. Sequencing was performed with immunoSEQ multiplex PCR; in TCRdb, only in-frame clones are kept and a portion is missing. The table has more than 20,000 clones, more than 60% seen once. Antigens for these TCRs are unknown. This specimen was CD4+ T cells from PBMCs cultured with SARS-CoV-2 spike peptides, taken after COVID-19 vaccination. The receptors derive from a human donor who received a COVID-19 vaccine.

In its sample, this clone was seen a few times. The V call is TRBV6-5, the J call TRBJ2-5; 7 bases line up with TRBD1. The germline gives CDR1 MNHEY, CDR2 SVGAGI. With 4 bases clipped from V and 7 bases from J, the junction kept 6 bases outside the gene matches. The CDR3 length is 13 residues. In DNA, the CDR3 is TGTGCCAGCAGTTCAGGGGGTACTAGGACCCAGTACTTC. This translates into CASSSGGTRTQYF.

V is TRBV19 and J is TRBJ2-7, with D tentatively TRBD1 (6 bases). In germline, CDR1 is LNHDA, CDR2 SQIVND (reference sequence). This CDR3 spans 14 amino acids. Trimming took 2 bases from V and 2 from J, leaving 10 bases between them. The CDR3 region is CASSISDSTYEQYF. The CDR3 DNA reads TGTGCCAGTAGTATATCGGACAGCACCTACGAGCAGTACTTC.

The V gene is TRBV30, the J gene TRBJ1-2, with D possibly TRBD1 on 5 matching bases. Germline values: CDR1 GTSNPN, CDR2 SVGIG (reference sequence). The CDR3 runs to 15 residues. Trimming removed 4 bases from V and 4 bases from J, with 19 bases in between. The CDR3 bases are TGTGCCTGGATTCAACCCGGGGGGAAGGTCTATGGCTACACCTTC. Its protein is CAWIQPGGKVYGYTF.

V is TRBV5-4 and J is TRBJ2-2, with 7 bases identical to TRBD1. V dropped 2 bases and J dropped 6; count of bases not matched to a gene: 13. CDR1 is SGHNT and CDR2 is YYREEE in the germline V gene (reference sequence). The CDR3 contains 17 residues. CDR3 bases: TGTGCCAGCAGCTTACCGACAGGGCGGGCCGATGCCGGGGAGCTGTTTTTT. Translation: CASSLPTGRADAGELFF.

J is TRBJ1-2 and V is TRBV29-1; perhaps TRBD1 as D (5 bases). Deletions cut 4 bases from V and 8 bases from J, with 17 bases between. The CDR3 has 13 residues. Germline loops: CDR1 SQVTM, CDR2 ANQGSEA. The CDR3 bases are TGCAGCGTTGGGGGCCTCAGGGACGGGGGCTACACCTTC. Protein: CSVGGLRDGGYTF.

J is TRBJ2-7 and V is TRBV11-3; 8 positions match TRBD2. Per the germline V gene, CDR1 is SGHNT and CDR2 is YENEEA. This CDR3 comprises 15 residues. Trimming removed 5 bases from V and 0 bases from J; junction bases left unmatched: 6. CDR3 nucleotides: TGTGCCAGCAGCCCCCAGGCGGGAGGCTCCTACGAGCAGTACTTC. Amino acid sequence: CASSPQAGGSYEQYF.

CDR3 residues: CASSSDSLSGLAGNNEQFF. The CDR3 nucleotides are TGCGCCAGCAGCTCCGATTCCTTATCGGGACTAGCAGGAAACAATGAGCAGTTCTTC. J is TRBJ2-1 and V is TRBV5-1; 9 bases match TRBD2. This CDR3 contains 19 residues. V was pared by 3 bases and J by 5 bases, with 18 bases of the junction left unmatched. CDR1 is SGHRS, CDR2 YFSETQ, per germline.

This clone was detected once. The rearrangement joins TRBV19 to TRBJ1-1; D perhaps matches TRBD1 (5 bases). Germline CDR1 is LNHDA and CDR2 is SQIVND (reference sequence). The CDR3 covers 11 residues. The V gene lost 3 bases and the J gene lost 8 bases, with 7 bases spanning the gap. CDR3: CASSIGGEAFF. The CDR3, as DNA: TGTGCCAGTAGTATCGGGGGGGAAGCTTTCTTT.

This chain uses TRBV5-1 with TRBJ1-6; TRBD1 agrees at 8 bases. Germline lookup yields CDR1 SGHRS and CDR2 YFSETQ. V was pared by 3 bases and J by 6 bases, with 8 bases of the junction left unmatched. This CDR3 is built from 16 residues. The CDR3 DNA follows: TGCGCCAGCAGCTCGGAGGACAGGGCTTTTAATTCACCCCTCCACTTT. Amino acid sequence: CASSSEDRAFNSPLHF.

The chain recombines TRBV5-5 with TRBJ2-7, with D possibly matching TRBD2 (5 bases). This CDR3 is built from 15 residues. V was clipped by 2 bases and J by 5 bases, with 17 bases between them. Germline V gene data show CDR1 as SGHKS and CDR2 as YYEKEE (reference sequence). The CDR3 is CASSFSGSPQDEQYF. The CDR3 region has the DNA TGTGCCAGCAGCTTTTCGGGATCACCCCAGGACGAGCAGTACTTC. The whole variable domain, remainder taken from reference TRBV5-5 and TRBJ2-7, is DAGVTQSPTHLIKTRGQQVTLRCSPISGHKSVSWYQQVLGQGPQFIFQYYEKEERGRGNFPDRFSARQFPNYSSELNVNALLLGDSALYLCASSFSGSPQDEQYFGPGTRLTVT.

This chain joins TRBV28 and TRBJ1-4; TRBD1 is a possible D gene (5 bases). The CDR3 spans 18 residues. Trimming removed 6 bases at V and 8 bases at J, with 28 bases between. Looked up from germline, CDR1 is MDHEN and CDR2 is SYDVKM. For the CDR3, the DNA is TGTGCCAGCAGCCTAAATCCGGGGGTTAACTCCGAGGAAGAAAAACTGTTTTTT. It yields the protein CASSLNPGVNSEEEKLFF.

The gene calls are TRBV19 and TRBJ1-5; 7 bases agree with TRBD1. This CDR3 region has 16 residues. Germline lookup yields CDR1 LNHDA and CDR2 SQIVND (reference sequence). The V and J ends lost 4 bases and 6 bases, in that order; junction bases with no gene match: 12. DNA of the CDR3: TGTGCCAGTAGTACCTCCGGGACAGTAGGCGGTCAGCCCCAGCATTTT. Translating it yields CASSTSGTVGGQPQHF. The variable domain in full, completed from reference TRBV19 and TRBJ1-5, reads DGGITQSPKYLFRKEGQNVTLSCEQNLNHDAMYWYRQDPGQGLRLIYYSQIVNDFQKGDIAEGYSVSREKKESFPLTVTSAQKNPTAFYLCASSTSGTVGGQPQHFGDGTRLSIL.

The V gene is TRBV9, the J gene TRBJ2-5, with 10 bases lining up with TRBD2. The CDR3 sequence is 16 residues long. With V trimmed by 0 bases and J by 2 bases, 4 bases remained unmatched. CDR1 is SGDLS and CDR2 is YYNGEE in the germline V gene. CDR3 residues: CASSVDIAGGQETQYF. CDR3 coding DNA: TGTGCCAGCAGCGTAGATATAGCGGGGGGTCAAGAGACCCAGTACTTC.

This clone showed up just once. This sequence joins TRBV19 and TRBJ2-7; D gene ambiguous. The CDR3 spans 14 residues. With 0 bases removed from V and 5 bases from J, the gap between germline ends came to 11 bases. Per germline, CDR1 LNHDA and CDR2 SQIVND (reference sequence). In nucleotides, the CDR3 is TGTGCCAGTAGTATAGAGGATCCCCCTAACGAGCAGTACTTC. Translating it yields CASSIEDPPNEQYF.

The rearrangement uses TRBV18 and TRBJ1-2; 9 bases align to TRBD1. Germline CDR1 and CDR2: KGHSH and LQKENI. J gave up 4 bases and V 1 base, and 10 bases lay outside the gene matches. CDR3 size: 17 residues. CDR3 sequence (DNA): TGTGCCAGCTCACCACAGCTACAGGGGGCGCAGGGCTATGGCTACACCTTC. This codes for CASSPQLQGAQGYGYTF.

The chain has TRBV5-1 and TRBJ2-5; 9 bases map to TRBD2. CDR1 is SGHRS, CDR2 YFSETQ, per germline. There are 17 residues in the CDR3. V lost 1 base, J lost 5 bases, and 12 bases stayed unmatched. The DNA of the CDR3 is TGCGCCAGCAGCTTGATGTTGGTTAGCGGGAGATTGGAGACCCAGTACTTC. Translation gives CASSLMLVSGRLETQYF.

This chain links TRBV2 with TRBJ2-5; the D is unclear. The V gene lost 6 bases and the J gene lost 4 bases, with 6 bases spanning the gap. CDR1 is SNHLY, CDR2 FYNNEI, per germline. The CDR3 runs to 11 residues. Here the CDR3 DNA reads TGTGCCAGCAGGGTTGGAGAGACCCAGTACTTC. It codes for CASRVGETQYF.

V gene TRBV12-3 or TRBV12-4 combines with J gene TRBJ2-7; D call uncertain. This CDR3 is 13 amino acids long. The V end lost 3 bases, the J end lost 6 bases, and 12 bases lay between the germline ends. This CDR3 is CASSLRRMGEQYF. CDR3 sequence (DNA): TGTGCCAGCAGTTTGAGACGTATGGGCGAGCAGTACTTC.

V gene TRBV5-1 combines with J gene TRBJ2-4; no clear D gene. Germline lookup yields CDR1 SGHRS and CDR2 YFSETQ. CDR3 length: 15 amino acids. V lost 2 bases and J 6 bases, leaving 15 bases between the germline ends. The CDR3 sequence is CASSFEEPQANIQYF. In DNA, the CDR3 is TGCGCCAGCAGCTTCGAGGAGCCGCAGGCAAACATTCAGTACTTC.

The rearrangement links TRBV2 to TRBJ1-1, with D uncertain. Trimming took off 0 bases at V and 0 bases at J, with 8 bases between the two ends. This CDR3 contains 15 residues. Germline CDR1 is SNHLY and CDR2 is FYNNEI. CDR3 sequence (DNA): TGTGCCAGCAGTGAAGCGGTAGCAATGAACACTGAAGCTTTCTTT. Encoded protein: CASSEAVAMNTEAFF.

The CDR3 reads CASSPPGQDPFGEQFF. Written as DNA, the CDR3 is TGTGCCAGCTCACCACCGGGACAGGATCCCTTCGGTGAGCAGTTCTTC. The chain uses TRBV18 and TRBJ2-1; 8 bases fit TRBD1. The V and J ends lost 0 bases and 9 bases, in that order; junction bases with no gene match: 10. CDR1 is KGHSH, CDR2 LQKENI, per germline. This CDR3 has 16 amino acids. The variable domain in full, completed from reference TRBV18 and TRBJ2-1, reads NAGVMQNPRHLVRRRGQEARLRCSPMKGHSHVYWYRQLPEEGLKFMVYLQKENIIDESGMPKERFSAEFPKEGPSILRIQQVVRGDSAAYFCASSPPGQDPFGEQFFGPGTRLTVL.

The chain joins TRBV3-1 (or the pseudogene TRBV3-2) to TRBJ1-1; unclear D gene. This CDR3 spans 15 amino acids. Between the trimmed V and J ends, which lost 1 base and 3 bases, there was a span of 12 bases. CDR1 and CDR2 (germline): LGHDT, YNNKEL (reference sequence). The CDR3 coding sequence is TGTGCCAGCAGCCAAGCGTGGGCGGGTGACACTGAAGCTTTCTTT. Translating it yields CASSQAWAGDTEAFF.

The count of this clone is one. This CDR3 reads CASSLTHSGSGNTIYF. In DNA, the CDR3 is TGCGCCAGCAGCTTGACGCACAGCGGCTCTGGAAACACCATATATTTT. The rearrangement links TRBV5-1 to TRBJ1-3; D remains unclear. The CDR3 has 16 amino acids. Germline V gene sequence: CDR1 SGHRS, CDR2 YFSETQ. V lost 1 base and J lost 0, with 11 bases in between.

This clone was seen a handful of times. The rearrangement uses TRBV4-1 and TRBJ2-3; possible D gene TRBD2, 6 bases. The CDR3 extends over 16 amino acids. V was cut by 1 base and J by 5 bases, with 16 bases left in between. Germline V gives CDR1 MGHRA, CDR2 YSYEKL. In DNA form, the CDR3 reads TGCGCCAGCAGCCAAGTTCTCGGGAGCTCTATAGATACGCAGTATTTT. It is translated as CASSQVLGSSIDTQYF.

The chain uses TRBV6-5 and TRBJ1-1; 7 bases map to TRBD1. Losses at the gene ends were 6 bases for V and 1 base for J; bases not matched to a gene: 5. The CDR3 totals 14 residues. CDR1 is MNHEY, CDR2 SVGAGI, per germline. The DNA for the CDR3 is TGTGCCAGCAGGGAGGGGGCGACGAACACTGAAGCTTTCTTT. Protein: CASREGATNTEAFF.

This sequence joins TRBV11-2 and TRBJ1-1; tentative D call: TRBD1 (5 bases). This CDR3 contains 15 residues. Between the trimmed V and J ends, which lost 1 base and 2 bases, there was a span of 11 bases. Germline CDR1 and CDR2: SGHAT and FQNNGV. CDR3 in DNA: TGTGCCAGCAGCTTAGTGGCAGGGCTCAACACTGAAGCTTTCTTT. Translating it yields CASSLVAGLNTEAFF.

Here the CDR3 reads CASTTQRNEKLFF. In DNA, the CDR3 is TGTGCCAGCACCACACAGAGAAATGAAAAACTGTTTTTT. The V call is TRBV6-5, the J call TRBJ1-4; no definite D call. Germline CDR1 reads MNHEY; CDR2 reads SVGAGI. The CDR3 totals 13 residues. V lost 7 bases and J lost 5, with 11 bases in between.

The V call is TRBV5-6, the J call TRBJ2-7, with D maybe TRBD2 (6 bases). The CDR3 has 15 residues. Trimming stripped 1 base from V and 3 bases from J, with 14 bases between. Germline values: CDR1 SGHDT, CDR2 YYEEEE. The CDR3 DNA reads as TGTGCCAGCAGCTTGTCTGCGGCGGGATTCTACGAGCAGTACTTC. Residues: CASSLSAAGFYEQYF.

This chain joins TRBV9 and TRBJ2-3, with D uncertain. Trimming removed 0 bases from V and 4 bases from J, with 6 bases in between. The CDR3 consists of 13 residues. Germline V gene lookup returns CDR1 SGDLS and CDR2 YYNGEE. The CDR3 DNA reads TGTGCCAGCAGCGTAGCCCTCCCAGATACGCAGTATTTT. The encoded protein is CASSVALPDTQYF.

This chain joins TRBV21-1 and TRBJ2-5; no check of the table's D call, TRBD1, against the DNA was made. TRBV21-1 is marked as a pseudogene. The CDR3 sequence is 18 residues long. CDR3 sequence: CASSKEVESGHNQETQYF. The CDR3 DNA follows: TGTGCCAGCAGCAAAGAGGTAGAATCGGGACATAACCAAGAGACCCAGTACTTC.